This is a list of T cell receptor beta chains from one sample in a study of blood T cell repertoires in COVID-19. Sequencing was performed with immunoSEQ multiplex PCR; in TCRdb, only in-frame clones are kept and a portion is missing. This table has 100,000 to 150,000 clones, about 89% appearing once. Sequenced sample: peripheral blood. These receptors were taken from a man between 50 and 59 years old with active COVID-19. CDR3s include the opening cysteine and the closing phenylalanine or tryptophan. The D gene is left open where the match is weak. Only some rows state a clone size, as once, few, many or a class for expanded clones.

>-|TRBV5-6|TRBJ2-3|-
CASSLGQVDTQYF
TGTGCCAGCAGCTTGGGCCAGGTAGATACGCAGTATTTT
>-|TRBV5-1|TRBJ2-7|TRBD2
CASRYSLAGNYEQYF
TGCGCCAGCAGATACTCCCTAGCGGGCAACTACGAGCAGTACTTC
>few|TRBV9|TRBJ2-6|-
CASSAPWTTAGANVLTF
TGTGCCAGCAGCGCCCCTTGGACGACAGCTGGGGCCAACGTCCTGACTTTC
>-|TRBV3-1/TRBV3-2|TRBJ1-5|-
CASSHRGSNQPQHF
TGTGCCAGCAGCCACCGAGGAAGCAATCAGCCCCAGCATTTT
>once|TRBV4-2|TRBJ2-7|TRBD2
CASSPGTSGGFLYEQYF
TGTGCCAGCAGCCCCGGGACTAGCGGGGGGTTTCTGTACGAGCAGTACTTC
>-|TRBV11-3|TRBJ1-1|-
CASSHDLQGNTEAFF
TGTGCCAGCAGCCACGACCTTCAGGGGAACACTGAAGCTTTCTTT
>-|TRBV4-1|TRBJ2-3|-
CASSQTADTQYF
TGCGCCAGCAGCCAAACAGCAGATACGCAGTATTTT
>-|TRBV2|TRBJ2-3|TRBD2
CASSAGLAGGTDTQYF
TGTGCCAGCAGTGCGGGACTAGCGGGGGGGACAGATACGCAGTATTTT
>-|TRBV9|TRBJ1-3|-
CASSVSGHLGSGGNTIYF
TGTGCCAGCAGCGTCTCCGGACACTTGGGATCTGGGGGAAACACCATATATTTT
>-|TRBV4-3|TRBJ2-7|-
CASSQEVRGYEQYF
TGCGCCAGCAGCCAAGAGGTCCGGGGGTACGAGCAGTACTTC
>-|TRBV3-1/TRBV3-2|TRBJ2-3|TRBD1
CASSQVTGDIGDTQYF
TGTGCCAGCAGCCAAGTTACAGGGGATATCGGAGATACGCAGTATTTT
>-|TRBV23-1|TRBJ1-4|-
CASSQSVYSKSATNEKLFF
TGCGCCAGCAGTCAATCGGTTTACAGCAAAAGTGCAACTAATGAAAAACTGTTTTTT
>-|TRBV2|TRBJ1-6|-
CASSVQGDYNSPLHF
TGTGCCAGCAGTGTACAGGGAGACTATAATTCACCCCTCCACTTT
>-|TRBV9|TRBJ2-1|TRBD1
CASSVADRGVSEQFF
TGTGCCAGCAGCGTAGCGGACAGGGGAGTGAGTGAGCAGTTCTTC
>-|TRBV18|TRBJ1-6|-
CASSPANLFILNNSPLHF
TGTGCCAGCTCACCAGCGAACTTGTTCATTTTGAATAATTCACCCCTCCACTTT
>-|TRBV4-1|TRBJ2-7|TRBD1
CASSQDRGQGQTYEQYF
TGCGCCAGCAGCCAAGATCGGGGACAGGGACAAACCTACGAGCAGTACTTC
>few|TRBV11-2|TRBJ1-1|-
CASSPRQRPLEAFF
TGTGCCAGCAGCCCACGACAGAGGCCCCTTGAAGCTTTCTTT
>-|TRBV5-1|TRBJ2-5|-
CASSPGQKETQYF
TGCGCCAGCAGCCCGGGACAAAAAGAGACCCAGTACTTC